This TCR beta chain was recorded in a study of beta chain features in type 1 diabetes. Whole-study context: No age, gender or cell yield differences were seen between patients and healthy donors.

Every isolated RNA sample was fully reverse transcribed, so sequencing captured expressed TCRB transcripts. Approximately 3.6 million reads per sample were averaged for naive, central memory and regulatory samples. TCRdb's copy holds only in-frame clones and misses some; the assay was immunoSEQ multiplex PCR. The sample carries hundreds of thousands of clones, 9.5% to 13% recorded once. The study, taken as a whole, reports: A cDNA-based sequencing approach could over-represent cells with high TCR expression. The study found moderately but significantly shorter TCRB CDR3s in all four CD4+ subsets of Type 1 diabetes patients.

Sorted CD4+ subsets: naive, central memory, regulatory, stem cell-like memory (CD45RO/CCR7/CD25/CD127/CD95/CD27 panel). The CDR3 covers 15 residues. The J segment lost 7 bases and the V segment lost 4 bases, leaving 7 bases of the junction unmatched. Germline assignment: CDR1 MNHEY and CDR2 SVGAGI. Only a few counts were recorded for this clone. Its antigen remains unknown. Input material: naive CD4+ T cells from blood. J is TRBJ1-6 and V is TRBV6-5, with TRBD1 matching over 7 bases. This clonotype was sampled from a man aged 30 to 45 with type 1 diabetes. The CDR3 loop reads CASSSQGGLNSPLHF. In DNA form, the CDR3 reads TGTGCCAGCAGTTCCCAGGGGGGCCTGAATTCACCCCTCCACTTT.